This TCR beta chain stems from a study of T cells in tuberculosis. Across the whole study: T cells were selected with CD1B tetramers loaded with glucose monomycolate.

In germline, CDR1 is SGHNT, CDR2 YYREEE (reference sequence). The CDR3 loop spans 15 amino acids. The J segment lost 8 bases and the V segment lost 0 bases, leaving 7 bases of the junction unmatched. Sorting used thawed, overnight-rested PBMC stained with anti-CD3, a viability dye and GMM-loaded CD1B tetramer. The CD1B tetramers carried C32 glucose monomycolate purified from Rhodococcus equi. Approximately 100,000 tetramer-negative cells were sorted from each donor. The method was immunoSEQ multiplex PCR; TCRdb's version includes in-frame clones alone and lacks a portion of them. Of 85,000 to 90,000 clones listed, approximately 91% are singletons.

The chain combines TRBV5-4 with TRBJ2-1; TRBD2 matches at 8 bases. Sequenced material: CD1b-GMM tetramer-negative cells sorted from PBMCs. This clonotype originated in an adult woman with latent tuberculosis. The CDR3 sequence: CASSLGPRGGYEQFF. The DNA of the CDR3 is TGTGCCAGCAGCTTGGGTCCGCGCGGGGGGTATGAGCAGTTCTTC.